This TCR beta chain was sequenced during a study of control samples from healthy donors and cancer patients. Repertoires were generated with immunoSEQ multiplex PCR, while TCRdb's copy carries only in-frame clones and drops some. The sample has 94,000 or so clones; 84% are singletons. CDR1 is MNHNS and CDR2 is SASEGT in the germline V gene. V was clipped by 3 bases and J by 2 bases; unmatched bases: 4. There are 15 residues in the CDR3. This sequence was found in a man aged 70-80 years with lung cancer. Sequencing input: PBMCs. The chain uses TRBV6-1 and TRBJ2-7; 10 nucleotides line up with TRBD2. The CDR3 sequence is CASSEQRGGPYEQYF. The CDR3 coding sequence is TGTGCCAGCAGTGAGCAGCGGGGGGGCCCCTACGAGCAGTACTTC.